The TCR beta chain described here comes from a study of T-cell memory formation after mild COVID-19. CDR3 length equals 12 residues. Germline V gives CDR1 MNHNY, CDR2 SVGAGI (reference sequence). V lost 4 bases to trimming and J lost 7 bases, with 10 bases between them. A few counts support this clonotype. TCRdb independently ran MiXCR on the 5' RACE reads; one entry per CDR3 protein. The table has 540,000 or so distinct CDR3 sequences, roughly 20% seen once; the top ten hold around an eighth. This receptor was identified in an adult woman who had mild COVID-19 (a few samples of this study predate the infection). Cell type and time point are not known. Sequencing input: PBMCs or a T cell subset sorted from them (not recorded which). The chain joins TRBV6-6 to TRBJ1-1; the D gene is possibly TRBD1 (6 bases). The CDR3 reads CASSWGRNEAFF. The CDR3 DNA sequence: TGTGCCAGCAGTTGGGGGCGGAATGAAGCTTTCTTT.